The 13 T cell receptor beta chains below were found in one sample sequenced in a study of blood T cells in healthy people across ages. For the second PCR, which ran for roughly 6 to 11 cycles, a sample-barcoded 5' primer and a J-beta primer mix were used. TCRdb reprocessed the 5' RACE reads with MiXCR, giving one entry per CDR3 protein. The data contain hundreds of thousands of distinct CDR3 sequences, approximately 59% of them singletons. Sequencing used blood. These TCRs come from a man aged 55 to 70 in good health.

The chain links TRBV25-1 to TRBJ2-5, with D uncertain. The CDR3 spans 12 residues. V dropped 3 bases and J dropped 5 bases, with 7 bases sitting between them. In germline, CDR1 is MGHDK, CDR2 SYGVNS. This chain's CDR3 is CASSDPWETQYF. The CDR3 bases are TGTGCCAGCAGTGATCCATGGGAGACCCAGTACTTC. The variable domain in full, with the rest retrieved from reference TRBV25-1 and TRBJ2-5, is EADIYQTPRYLVIGTGKKITLECSQTMGHDKMYWYQQDPGMELHLIHYSYGVNSTEKGDLSSESTVSRIRTEHFPLTLESARPSHTSQYLCASSDPWETQYFGPGTRLLVL.

This chain links TRBV5-1 with TRBJ2-3, with TRBD2 matching over 13 bases. Trimming at V came to 4 bases and at J to 6 bases, leaving 11 bases not matched to a gene. In germline, CDR1 is SGHRS, CDR2 YFSETQ. This CDR3 has 17 residues. The CDR3 spells CASSQPTSGGPRDTQYF. The CDR3 bases are TGCGCCAGCAGCCAACCGACTAGCGGGGGGCCCAGGGATACGCAGTATTTT.

The chain couples TRBV5-1 to TRBJ2-2; the D gene is possibly TRBD1 (5 bases). CDR1 and CDR2 (germline): SGHRS, YFSETQ. Between the trimmed V and J ends, which lost 4 bases and 2 bases, there was a span of 9 bases. The CDR3 spans 14 residues. The CDR3 DNA is TGCGCCAGCAGCCCAGGACATAACACCGGGGAGCTGTTTTTT. The encoded protein is CASSPGHNTGELFF. Using reference TRBV5-1 and TRBJ2-2 for the parts outside the CDR3, the full variable domain is KAGVTQTPRYLIKTRGQQVTLSCSPISGHRSVSWYQQTPGQGLQFLFEYFSETQRNKGNFPGRFSGRQFSNSRSEMNVSTLELGDSALYLCASSPGHNTGELFFGEGSRLTVL.

A few counts support this clonotype. This chain uses TRBV20-1 with TRBJ2-6; 7 positions agree with TRBD2. J gave up 0 bases and V 6 bases, and 20 bases lay outside the gene matches. The CDR3 loop spans 20 amino acids. Germline CDR1 and CDR2: DFQATT and SNEGSKA (reference sequence). The CDR3 coding sequence is TGCAGTGCCCGCACCTGGGGGGGAGAAGGACCCTACTCTGGGGCCAACGTCCTGACTTTC. This codes for CSARTWGGEGPYSGANVLTF.

The table lists this clonotype with a count of one. The chain has TRBV12-3 or TRBV12-4 and TRBJ2-4, with 10 bases that match TRBD1. The last part of the DNA fits TRBJ2-7 better; the J call may be wrong. The CDR3 contains 15 residues. CDR3 sequence reads: CASSLGTGGYHEQYF. CDR3 bases: TGTGCCAGCAGTTTAGGGACAGGGGGATACCACGAGCAGTACTTC.

This clonotype occurred a few times. This chain links TRBV5-1 with TRBJ2-1; D tentatively fits TRBD1 or TRBD2 (6 bases each). This CDR3 comprises 15 residues. Trimming shortened V by 3 bases and J by 7 bases, and 17 bases separated the two germline ends. Germline V gene sequence: CDR1 SGHRS, CDR2 YFSETQ. The CDR3 DNA sequence: TGCGCCAGCAGCTCGGCCAGGGGAAGCGGGAATGAGCAGTTCTTC. Protein sequence: CASSSARGSGNEQFF.

The chain employs TRBV11-2 and TRBJ1-2, with TRBD1 as a possible D gene (6 bases). Germline V gene sequence: CDR1 SGHAT, CDR2 FQNNGV. The CDR3 has 13 residues. The germline V and J ends were trimmed by 3 bases and 7 bases, with 12 bases remaining between them. CDR3 coding DNA: TGTGCCAGCAGCTTCCCAGGGGCTGGTGGCTACACCTTC. Residues: CASSFPGAGGYTF.

The chain couples TRBV27 to TRBJ1-1; unclear D gene. In germline, CDR1 is MNHEY, CDR2 SMNVEV (reference sequence). The CDR3 consists of 14 residues. V was clipped by 8 bases and J by 0 bases, with 13 bases between them. CDR3 protein: CASERDFMNTEAFF. The CDR3 nucleotides are TGTGCCAGCGAAAGGGATTTCATGAACACTGAAGCTTTCTTT.

This clonotype occurred a few times. J is TRBJ2-7 and V is TRBV5-1, with D tentatively TRBD1 or TRBD2 (5 bases each). The CDR3 totals 14 residues. Germline CDR1 and CDR2: SGHRS and YFSETQ. Trimming removed 5 bases from V and 3 bases from J, with 15 bases in between. The CDR3, as DNA: TGCGCCAGCAGGTACGCCGAGGGGCTCTACGAGCAGTACTTC. Residues: CASRYAEGLYEQYF. The full variable domain, with the rest looked up from reference TRBV5-1 and TRBJ2-7, is KAGVTQTPRYLIKTRGQQVTLSCSPISGHRSVSWYQQTPGQGLQFLFEYFSETQRNKGNFPGRFSGRQFSNSRSEMNVSTLELGDSALYLCASRYAEGLYEQYFGPGTRLTVT.

This clonotype was seen at least ten times. The V call is TRBV24-1, the J call TRBJ2-1; no clear D gene. Germline V gene sequence: CDR1 KGHDR, CDR2 SFDVKD. The CDR3 sequence is 14 residues long. With 0 bases removed from V and 5 bases from J, the gap between germline ends came to 7 bases. As DNA, the CDR3 is TGTGCCACCAGTGATTTGGGAAGCAACAATGAGCAGTTCTTC. This codes for CATSDLGSNNEQFF.

The V and J genes are TRBV6-6 and TRBJ2-7, with TRBD1 identical over 10 bases. The CDR3 has 15 amino acids. Germline CDR1 and CDR2: MNHNY and SVGAGI (reference sequence). Trimming took 0 bases from V and 3 from J; bases not matched to a gene: 2. CDR3 nucleotide sequence: TGTGCCAGCAGTTACTCGAGGGACAGGGGCTACGAGCAGTACTTC. Its translation is CASSYSRDRGYEQYF.

This chain connects TRBV27 to TRBJ2-3; tentatively, D is TRBD1 or TRBD2 (6 bases each). The V gene's germline CDR1 is MNHEY and CDR2 SMNVEV (reference sequence). The V end was cut by 5 bases, the J end by 9 bases, with 12 bases between. The CDR3 sequence is 12 residues long. This CDR3 reads CASSPEGGTQYF. CDR3 coding DNA: TGTGCCAGCAGTCCAGAGGGGGGCACGCAGTATTTT.

This rearrangement joins TRBV5-5 to TRBJ1-4; D not certain. V dropped 4 bases and J dropped 4 bases, with 8 bases sitting between them. The CDR3 sequence is 13 residues long. Germline CDR1 and CDR2: SGHKS and YYEKEE (reference sequence). CDR3: CASSRNLNEKLFF. CDR3 DNA: TGTGCCAGCAGCCGCAATCTTAATGAAAAACTGTTTTTT.